Below are 7 T cell receptor beta chains sequenced from a single sample in a study of CD8 T cells in ankylosing spondylitis. Each CDR3 protein gets one entry after TCRdb re-called the 5' RACE reads with MiXCR. This sample yields under 300,000 distinct CDR3 sequences, of which over 9.5% are seen a single time; about 3% belongs to the top ten. Material for sequencing was blood, either unsorted or a sorted T cell fraction (not recorded which). These receptor sequences come from a male donor with ankylosing spondylitis or in good health (not recorded which).

The chain is built from TRBV20-1 and TRBJ1-5, with 9 bases that match TRBD1. Germline V gene lookup returns CDR1 DFQATT and CDR2 SNEGSKA (reference sequence). The CDR3 contains 15 residues. J lost 5 bases, V lost 6 bases, and 11 bases had no gene match. CDR3 in amino acids: CSALRGQGHDQPQHF. As DNA, the CDR3 is TGCAGTGCCCTCCGTGGACAGGGGCACGATCAGCCCCAGCATTTT.

This clonotype has ten or more counts. The chain has TRBV12-3 or TRBV12-4 and TRBJ2-3; the D is unclear. There are 13 residues in the CDR3. The V end was cut by 5 bases, the J end by 5 bases, with 11 bases between. This CDR3 reads CASSPTTEDTQYF. In nucleotides, the CDR3 is TGTGCCAGCAGTCCCACGACGGAAGATACGCAGTATTTT.

This clonotype came up a few times. The rearrangement uses TRBV18 and TRBJ1-1; possible D gene TRBD1, 5 bases. Germline CDR1 is KGHSH and CDR2 is LQKENI. V lost 4 bases and J 2 bases, leaving 17 bases between the germline ends. This CDR3 comprises 16 residues. The CDR3 here is CASSRDLGALNTEAFF. The CDR3 nucleotides are TGTGCCAGCTCACGGGACCTAGGGGCACTTAACACTGAAGCTTTCTTT.

This clonotype has more than one count but fewer than ten. This chain joins TRBV5-6 and TRBJ1-1, with D unclear. Trimming stripped 0 bases from V and 11 bases from J, with 14 bases between. In germline, CDR1 is SGHDT, CDR2 YYEEEE. The CDR3 extends over 13 amino acids. In DNA, the CDR3 is TGTGCCAGCAGCTTGGCAACGAGGGTGGTGGCTTTCTTT. Residues: CASSLATRVVAFF.

In this sample, this clonotype turned up a few times. The chain is built from TRBV3-1 and TRBJ2-7, with D perhaps TRBD1 (6 bases). This CDR3 spans 14 amino acids. Germline CDR1 and CDR2: LGHDT and YNNKEL (reference sequence). The V end was cut by 4 bases, the J end by 4 bases, with 14 bases between. The CDR3 sequence is CASSLPGHRYEQYF. The CDR3 region has the DNA TGTGCCAGCAGCCTCCCGGGACATAGATACGAGCAGTACTTC.

This clonotype has a count of ten or more. V is TRBV5-1 and J is TRBJ1-1; tentative D call: TRBD1 (6 bases). V was shortened by 5 bases and J by 1 base, with 12 bases between the two germline ends. Germline V gene sequence: CDR1 SGHRS, CDR2 YFSETQ. The CDR3 sequence is 14 residues long. The chain's CDR3 is CASSYGQTNTEAFF. CDR3 nucleotides: TGCGCCAGCAGTTACGGACAGACGAACACTGAAGCTTTCTTT.

This clonotype was observed many times. The J gene is TRBJ1-1, the V gene TRBV3-1; D gene ambiguous. CDR3 size: 15 residues. Germline V gene lookup returns CDR1 LGHDT and CDR2 YNNKEL (reference sequence). V was cut by 4 bases and J by 2 bases, with 14 bases left in between. The CDR3 loop is CASSPRAGINTEAFF. CDR3 nucleotide sequence: TGTGCCAGCAGCCCTCGCGCCGGGATTAACACTGAAGCTTTCTTT.